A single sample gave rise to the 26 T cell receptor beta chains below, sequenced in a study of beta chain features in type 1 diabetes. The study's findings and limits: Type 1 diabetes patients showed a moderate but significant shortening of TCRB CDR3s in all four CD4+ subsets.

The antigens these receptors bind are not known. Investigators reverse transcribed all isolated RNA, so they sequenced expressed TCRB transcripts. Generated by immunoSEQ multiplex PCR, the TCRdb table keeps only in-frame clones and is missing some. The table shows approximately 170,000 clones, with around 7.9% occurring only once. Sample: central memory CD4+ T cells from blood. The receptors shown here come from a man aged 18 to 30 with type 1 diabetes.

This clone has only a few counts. The CDR3 nucleotides are TGTGCCAGCAGCGCGTCGCCGGGACTAGCGGGATCTACCTACGAGCAGTACTTC. Amino acid sequence: CASSASPGLAGSTYEQYF. V usage is TRBV7-9 and J usage is TRBJ2-7; 13 positions match TRBD2. Germline lookup yields CDR1 SEHNR and CDR2 FQNEAQ (reference sequence). The junction had 12 bases not matched to a gene; V was cut back by 5 bases and J by 2 bases. This CDR3 has 18 residues.

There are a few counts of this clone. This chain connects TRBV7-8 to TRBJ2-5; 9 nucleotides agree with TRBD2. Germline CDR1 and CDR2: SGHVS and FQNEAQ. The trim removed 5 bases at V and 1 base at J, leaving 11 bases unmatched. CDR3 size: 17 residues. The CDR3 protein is CASSPRGYSGGQETQYF. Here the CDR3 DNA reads TGTGCCAGCAGCCCAAGAGGATATAGCGGGGGCCAAGAGACCCAGTACTTC.

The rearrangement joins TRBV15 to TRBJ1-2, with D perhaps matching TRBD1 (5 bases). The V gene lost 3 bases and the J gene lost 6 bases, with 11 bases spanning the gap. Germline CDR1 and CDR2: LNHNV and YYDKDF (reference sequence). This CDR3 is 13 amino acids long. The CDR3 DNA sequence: TGTGCCACCAGCAGGGGGCGAGGCGATGGCTACACCTTC. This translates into CATSRGRGDGYTF.

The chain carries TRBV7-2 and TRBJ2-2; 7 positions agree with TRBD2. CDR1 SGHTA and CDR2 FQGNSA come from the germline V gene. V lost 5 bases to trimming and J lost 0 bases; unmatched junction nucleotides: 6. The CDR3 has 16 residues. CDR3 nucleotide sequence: TGTGCCAGCAGCCTACTAGCGCCTGCGAACACCGGGGAGCTGTTTTTT. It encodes CASSLLAPANTGELFF.

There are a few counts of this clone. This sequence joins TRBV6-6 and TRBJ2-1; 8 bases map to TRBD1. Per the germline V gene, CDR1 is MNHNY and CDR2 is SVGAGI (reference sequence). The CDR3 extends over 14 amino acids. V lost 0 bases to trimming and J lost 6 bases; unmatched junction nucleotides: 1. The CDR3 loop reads CASSYSDRGNEQFF. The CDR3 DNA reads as TGTGCCAGCAGTTACTCCGACAGGGGCAATGAGCAGTTCTTC.

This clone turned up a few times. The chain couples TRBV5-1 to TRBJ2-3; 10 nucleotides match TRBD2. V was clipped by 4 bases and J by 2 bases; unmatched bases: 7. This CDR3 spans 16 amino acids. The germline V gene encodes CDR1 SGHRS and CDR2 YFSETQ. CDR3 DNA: TGCGCCAGCAGCCCATGGACTAGCGGAAACACAGATACGCAGTATTTT. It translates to CASSPWTSGNTDTQYF.

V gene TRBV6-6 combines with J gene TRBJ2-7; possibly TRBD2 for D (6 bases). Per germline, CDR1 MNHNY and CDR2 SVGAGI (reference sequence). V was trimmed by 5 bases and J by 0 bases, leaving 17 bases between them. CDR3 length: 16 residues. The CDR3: CASSPNIGTFSYEQYF. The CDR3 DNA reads TGTGCCAGCAGTCCCAACATCGGGACTTTCTCCTACGAGCAGTACTTC.

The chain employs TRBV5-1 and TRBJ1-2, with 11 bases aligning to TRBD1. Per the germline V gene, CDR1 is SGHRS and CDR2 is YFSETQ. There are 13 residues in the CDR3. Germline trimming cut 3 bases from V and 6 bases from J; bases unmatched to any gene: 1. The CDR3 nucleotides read TGCGCCAGCAGCTGGGGACAGGGGGATGGCTACACCTTC. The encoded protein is CASSWGQGDGYTF.

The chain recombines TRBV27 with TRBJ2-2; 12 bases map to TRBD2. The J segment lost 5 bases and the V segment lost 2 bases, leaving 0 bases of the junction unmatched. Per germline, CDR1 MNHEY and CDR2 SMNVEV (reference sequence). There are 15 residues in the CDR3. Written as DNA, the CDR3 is TGTGCCAGCAGTTTAGGACTAGCGGGAACCGGGGAGCTGTTTTTT. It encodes CASSLGLAGTGELFF.

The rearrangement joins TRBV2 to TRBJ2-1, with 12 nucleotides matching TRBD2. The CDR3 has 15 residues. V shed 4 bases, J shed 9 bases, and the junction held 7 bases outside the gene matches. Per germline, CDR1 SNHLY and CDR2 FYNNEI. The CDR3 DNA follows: TGTGCCAGCAGTGCCCAACTAGCGGGGGGCAGTGAGCAGTTCTTC. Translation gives CASSAQLAGGSEQFF.

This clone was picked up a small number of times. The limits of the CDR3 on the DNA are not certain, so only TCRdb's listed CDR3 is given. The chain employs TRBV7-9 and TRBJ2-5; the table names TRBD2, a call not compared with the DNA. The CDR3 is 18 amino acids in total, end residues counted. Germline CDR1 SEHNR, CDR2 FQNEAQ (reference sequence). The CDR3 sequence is CASSSTLGLGTSSETQYF.

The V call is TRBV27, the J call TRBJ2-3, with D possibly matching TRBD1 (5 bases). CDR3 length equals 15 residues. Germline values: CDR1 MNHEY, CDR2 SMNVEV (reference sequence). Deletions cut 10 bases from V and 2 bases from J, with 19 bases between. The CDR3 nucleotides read TGTGCCACCAAAAGACAGAACCATATCACAGATACGCAGTATTTT. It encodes CATKRQNHITDTQYF.

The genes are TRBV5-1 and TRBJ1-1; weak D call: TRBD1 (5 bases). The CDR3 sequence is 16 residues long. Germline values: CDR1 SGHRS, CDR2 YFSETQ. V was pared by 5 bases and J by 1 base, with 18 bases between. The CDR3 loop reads CASRFSRAGPNTEAFF. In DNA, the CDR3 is TGCGCCAGCAGATTTAGTCGGGCGGGGCCGAACACTGAAGCTTTCTTT.

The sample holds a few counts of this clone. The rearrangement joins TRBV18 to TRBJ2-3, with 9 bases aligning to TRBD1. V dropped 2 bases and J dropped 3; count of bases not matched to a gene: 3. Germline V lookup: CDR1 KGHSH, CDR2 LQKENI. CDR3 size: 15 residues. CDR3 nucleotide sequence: TGTGCCAGCTCACCATCGGGACAGGGAACAGATACGCAGTATTTT. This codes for CASSPSGQGTDTQYF. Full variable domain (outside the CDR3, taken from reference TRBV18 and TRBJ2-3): NAGVMQNPRHLVRRRGQEARLRCSPMKGHSHVYWYRQLPEEGLKFMVYLQKENIIDESGMPKERFSAEFPKEGPSILRIQQVVRGDSAAYFCASSPSGQGTDTQYFGPGTRLTVL.

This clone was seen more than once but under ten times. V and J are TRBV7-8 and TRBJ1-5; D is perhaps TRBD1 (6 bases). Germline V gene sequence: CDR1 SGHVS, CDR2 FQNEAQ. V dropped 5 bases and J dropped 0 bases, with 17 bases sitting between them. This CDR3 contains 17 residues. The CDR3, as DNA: TGTGCCAGCAGCCTTCGGACAGCCGCTTATAGCAATCAGCCCCAGCATTTT. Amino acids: CASSLRTAAYSNQPQHF.

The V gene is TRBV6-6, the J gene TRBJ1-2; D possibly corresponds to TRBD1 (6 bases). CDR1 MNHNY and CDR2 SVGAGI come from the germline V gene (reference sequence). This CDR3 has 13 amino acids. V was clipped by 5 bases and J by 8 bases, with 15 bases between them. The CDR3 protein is CASSVDRFGGYTF. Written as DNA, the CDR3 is TGTGCCAGCAGTGTCGACAGGTTCGGAGGCTACACCTTC.

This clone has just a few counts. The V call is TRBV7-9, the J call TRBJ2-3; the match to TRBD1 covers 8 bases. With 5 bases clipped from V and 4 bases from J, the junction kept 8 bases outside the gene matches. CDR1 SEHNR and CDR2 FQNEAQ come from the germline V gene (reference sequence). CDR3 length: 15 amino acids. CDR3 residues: CASSQYGQGSDTQYF. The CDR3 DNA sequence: TGTGCCAGCAGCCAATACGGACAGGGCTCAGATACGCAGTATTTT. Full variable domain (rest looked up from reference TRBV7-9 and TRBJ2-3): DTGVSQNPRHKITKRGQNVTFRCDPISEHNRLYWYRQTLGQGPEFLTYFQNEAQLEKSRLLSDRFSAERPKGSFSTLEIQRTEQGDSAMYLCASSQYGQGSDTQYFGPGTRLTVL.

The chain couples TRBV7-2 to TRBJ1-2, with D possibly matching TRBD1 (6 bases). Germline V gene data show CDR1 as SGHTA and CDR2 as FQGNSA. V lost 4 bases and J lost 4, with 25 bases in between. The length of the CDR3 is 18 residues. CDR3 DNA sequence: TGTGCCAGCAGCTCTCATCCCAGGGGATTCACTTCCACCTATGGCTACACCTTC. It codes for CASSSHPRGFTSTYGYTF.

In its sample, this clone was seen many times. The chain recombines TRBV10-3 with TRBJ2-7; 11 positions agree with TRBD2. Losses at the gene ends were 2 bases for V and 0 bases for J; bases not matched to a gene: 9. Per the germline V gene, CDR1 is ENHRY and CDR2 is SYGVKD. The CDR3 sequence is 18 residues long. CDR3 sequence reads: CAISEPKGLAANSYEQYF. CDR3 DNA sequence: TGTGCCATCAGTGAGCCTAAGGGACTAGCGGCAAACTCCTACGAGCAGTACTTC.

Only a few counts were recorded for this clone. CDR3 loop: CASWWKRVTETQYF. CDR3 DNA: TGTGCCAGCTGGTGGAAGCGGGTAACGGAGACCCAGTACTTC. The chain recombines TRBV2 with TRBJ2-5; maybe TRBD2 (6 bases). Germline loops: CDR1 SNHLY, CDR2 FYNNEI. Trimming removed 8 bases at V and 5 bases at J, with 18 bases between. The CDR3 spans 14 residues.

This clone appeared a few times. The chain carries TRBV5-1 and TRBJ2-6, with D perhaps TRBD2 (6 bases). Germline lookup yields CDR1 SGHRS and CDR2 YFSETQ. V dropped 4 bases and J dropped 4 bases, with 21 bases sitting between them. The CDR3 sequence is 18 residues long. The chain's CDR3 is CASSPRGIGVSGANVLTF. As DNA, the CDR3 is TGCGCCAGCAGCCCCCGCGGGATCGGGGTTAGCGGGGCCAACGTCCTGACTTTC.

The CDR3 region has the DNA TGTGCCAGCAGCCTGGACAGGGTGGGCACCGGGGAGCTGTTTTTT. Protein sequence: CASSLDRVGTGELFF. The V call is TRBV5-4, the J call TRBJ2-2; 8 bases are a match to TRBD1. CDR1 SGHNT and CDR2 YYREEE come from the germline V gene (reference sequence). J gave up 4 bases and V 4 bases, and 6 bases lay outside the gene matches. CDR3 length equals 15 residues.

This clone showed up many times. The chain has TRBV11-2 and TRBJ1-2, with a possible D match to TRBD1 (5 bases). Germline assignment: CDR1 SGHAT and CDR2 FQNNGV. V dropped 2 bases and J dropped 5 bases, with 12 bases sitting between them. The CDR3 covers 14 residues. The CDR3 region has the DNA TGTGCCAGCAGCTTATTTAGCCAGGGATATGGCTACACCTTC. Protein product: CASSLFSQGYGYTF.

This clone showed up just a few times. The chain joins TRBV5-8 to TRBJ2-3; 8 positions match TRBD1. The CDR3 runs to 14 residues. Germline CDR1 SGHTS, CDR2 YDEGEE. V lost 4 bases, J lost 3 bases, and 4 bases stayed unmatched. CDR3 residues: CASSPYRGTDTQYF. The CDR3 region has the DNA TGTGCCAGCAGCCCTTACAGGGGGACAGATACGCAGTATTTT.

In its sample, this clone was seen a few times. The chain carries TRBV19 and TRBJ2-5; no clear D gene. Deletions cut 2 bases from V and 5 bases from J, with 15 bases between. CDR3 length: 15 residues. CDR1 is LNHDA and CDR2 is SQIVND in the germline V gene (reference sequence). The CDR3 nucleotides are TGTGCCAGTAGTATACAATCGGTGGGCAGGGAGACCCAGTACTTC. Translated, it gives CASSIQSVGRETQYF.

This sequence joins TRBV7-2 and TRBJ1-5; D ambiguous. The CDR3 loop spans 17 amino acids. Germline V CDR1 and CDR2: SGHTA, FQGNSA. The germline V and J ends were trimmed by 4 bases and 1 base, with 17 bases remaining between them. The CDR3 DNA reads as TGTGCCAGCAGCTCCACTGGGTGGGTCGGGAGCAATCAGCCCCAGCATTTT. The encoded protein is CASSSTGWVGSNQPQHF.